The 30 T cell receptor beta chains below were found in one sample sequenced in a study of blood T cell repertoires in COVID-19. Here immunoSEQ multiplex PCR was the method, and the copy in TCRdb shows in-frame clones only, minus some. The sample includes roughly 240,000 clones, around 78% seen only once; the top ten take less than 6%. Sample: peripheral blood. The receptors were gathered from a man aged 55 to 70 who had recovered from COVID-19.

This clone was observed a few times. CDR3 in DNA: TGTGCCAGCAGTGAAGAGGGGTCGGGTTATAGGGGTCTGAGCAATCAGCCCCAGCATTTT. Translating it yields CASSEEGSGYRGLSNQPQHF. The chain employs TRBV2 and TRBJ1-5, with a tentative D call TRBD1 (5 bases). This CDR3 has 20 residues. In germline, CDR1 is SNHLY, CDR2 FYNNEI. The V end was cut by 1 base, the J end by 1 base, with 23 bases between.

CDR3 in amino acids: CASSLATRGYEQYF. CDR3 DNA sequence: TGTGCCAGCTCACTGGCTACGCGGGGCTACGAGCAGTACTTC. The rearrangement uses TRBV18 and TRBJ2-7; a weak D match, TRBD2 (6 bases). In germline, CDR1 is KGHSH, CDR2 LQKENI. Trimming stripped 4 bases from V and 3 bases from J, with 13 bases between. The length of the CDR3 is 14 residues. Supplemented by reference TRBV18 and TRBJ2-7, the full variable domain reads NAGVMQNPRHLVRRRGQEARLRCSPMKGHSHVYWYRQLPEEGLKFMVYLQKENIIDESGMPKERFSAEFPKEGPSILRIQQVVRGDSAAYFCASSLATRGYEQYFGPGTRLTVT.

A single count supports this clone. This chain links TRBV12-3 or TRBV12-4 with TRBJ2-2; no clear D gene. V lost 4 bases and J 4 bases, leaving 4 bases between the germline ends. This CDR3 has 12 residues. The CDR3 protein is CASSYITGELFF. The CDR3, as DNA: TGTGCCAGCAGTTATATCACCGGGGAGCTGTTTTTT.

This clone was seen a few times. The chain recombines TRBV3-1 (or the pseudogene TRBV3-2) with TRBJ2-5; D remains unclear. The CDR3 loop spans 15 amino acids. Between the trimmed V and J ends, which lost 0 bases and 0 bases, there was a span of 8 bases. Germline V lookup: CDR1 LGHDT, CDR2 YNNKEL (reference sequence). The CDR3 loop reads CASSQEAYNQETQYF. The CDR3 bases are TGTGCCAGCAGCCAAGAAGCCTATAACCAAGAGACCCAGTACTTC.

The CDR3 sequence: CASSRRLAGGYNEQFF. The CDR3 coding sequence is TGTGCCAGCAGCCGACGACTAGCGGGGGGGTACAATGAGCAGTTCTTC. The chain has TRBV3-1 (or the pseudogene TRBV3-2) and TRBJ2-1; the match to TRBD2 covers 14 bases. This CDR3 is built from 16 residues. CDR1 and CDR2 from the germline V gene are LGHDT and YNNKEL (reference sequence). Trimming cost V 4 bases and J 4 bases; bases outside gene matches: 3.

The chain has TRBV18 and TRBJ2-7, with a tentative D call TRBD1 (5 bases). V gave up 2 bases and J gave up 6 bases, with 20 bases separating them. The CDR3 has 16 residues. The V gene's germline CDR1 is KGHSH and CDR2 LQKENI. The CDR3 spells CASSPKGPGSPSEQYF. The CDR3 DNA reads TGTGCCAGCTCACCAAAAGGGCCAGGGTCCCCCTCCGAGCAGTACTTC. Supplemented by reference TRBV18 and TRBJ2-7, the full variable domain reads NAGVMQNPRHLVRRRGQEARLRCSPMKGHSHVYWYRQLPEEGLKFMVYLQKENIIDESGMPKERFSAEFPKEGPSILRIQQVVRGDSAAYFCASSPKGPGSPSEQYFGPGTRLTVT.

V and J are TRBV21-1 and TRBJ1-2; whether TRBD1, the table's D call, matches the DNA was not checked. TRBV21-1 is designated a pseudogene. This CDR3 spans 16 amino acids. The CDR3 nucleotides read TGTGCCAGCAGCAGAATCTACAGGGGGAGATACTATGGCTACACCTTC. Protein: CASSRIYRGRYYGYTF.

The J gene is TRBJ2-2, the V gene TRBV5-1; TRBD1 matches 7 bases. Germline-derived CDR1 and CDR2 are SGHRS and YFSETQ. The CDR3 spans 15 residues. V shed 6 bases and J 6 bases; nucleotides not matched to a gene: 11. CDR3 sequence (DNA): TGCGCCAGCATGTTAAGCAGGGGGTCTCCCGGGGAGCTGTTTTTT. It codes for CASMLSRGSPGELFF. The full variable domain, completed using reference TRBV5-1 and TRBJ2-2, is KAGVTQTPRYLIKTRGQQVTLSCSPISGHRSVSWYQQTPGQGLQFLFEYFSETQRNKGNFPGRFSGRQFSNSRSEMNVSTLELGDSALYLCASMLSRGSPGELFFGEGSRLTVL.

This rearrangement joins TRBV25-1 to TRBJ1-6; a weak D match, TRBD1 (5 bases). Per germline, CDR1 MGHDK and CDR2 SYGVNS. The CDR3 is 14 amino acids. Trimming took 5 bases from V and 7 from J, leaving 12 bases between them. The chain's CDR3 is CASSFEGENSPLHF. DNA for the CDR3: TGTGCCAGCAGTTTTGAAGGGGAAAATTCACCCCTCCACTTT.

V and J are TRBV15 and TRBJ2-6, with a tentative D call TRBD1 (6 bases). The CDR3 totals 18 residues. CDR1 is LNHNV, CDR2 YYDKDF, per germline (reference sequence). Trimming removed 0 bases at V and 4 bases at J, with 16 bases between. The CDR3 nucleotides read TGTGCCACCAGCAGAGAAAATATTGGGACAAGAGGGGCCAACGTCCTGACTTTC. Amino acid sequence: CATSRENIGTRGANVLTF.

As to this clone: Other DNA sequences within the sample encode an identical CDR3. The CDR3 DNA reads TGTGCCAGCAGCTCCCCCAGCGGGGTGGGCCCCAATGAGCAGTTCTTC. Translating gives CASSSPSGVGPNEQFF. The rearrangement uses TRBV11-1 and TRBJ2-1; 7 nucleotides match TRBD2. CDR1 and CDR2 from the germline V gene are SGHAT and FQDESV (reference sequence). Germline trimming cut 4 bases from V and 6 bases from J; bases unmatched to any gene: 12. There are 16 residues in the CDR3.

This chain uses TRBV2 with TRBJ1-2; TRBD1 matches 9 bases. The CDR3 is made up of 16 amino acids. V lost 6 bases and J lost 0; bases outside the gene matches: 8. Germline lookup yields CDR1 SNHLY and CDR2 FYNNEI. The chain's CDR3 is CASRRPGTGTNYGYTF. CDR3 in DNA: TGTGCCAGCAGACGTCCCGGGACAGGGACTAACTATGGCTACACCTTC.

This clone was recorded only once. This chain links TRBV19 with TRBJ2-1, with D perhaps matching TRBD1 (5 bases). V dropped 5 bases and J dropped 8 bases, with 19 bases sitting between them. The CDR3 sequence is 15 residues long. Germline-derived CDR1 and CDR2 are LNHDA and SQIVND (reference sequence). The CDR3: CASSPQVPIIHEQFF. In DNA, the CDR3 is TGTGCCAGTAGTCCACAGGTACCTATTATCCATGAGCAGTTCTTC.

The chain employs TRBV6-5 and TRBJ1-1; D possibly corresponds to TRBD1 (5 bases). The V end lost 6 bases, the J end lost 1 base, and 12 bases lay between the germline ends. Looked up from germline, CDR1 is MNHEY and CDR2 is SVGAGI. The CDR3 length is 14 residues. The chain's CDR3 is CASRDTYKNTEAFF. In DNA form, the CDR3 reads TGTGCCAGCAGGGACACATACAAGAACACTGAAGCTTTCTTT.

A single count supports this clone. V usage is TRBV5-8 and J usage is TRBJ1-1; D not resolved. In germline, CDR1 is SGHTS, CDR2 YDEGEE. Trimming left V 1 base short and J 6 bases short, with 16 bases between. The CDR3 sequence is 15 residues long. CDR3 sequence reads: CASSLIATWAPEAFF. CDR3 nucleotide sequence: TGTGCCAGCAGCTTGATAGCGACCTGGGCCCCTGAAGCTTTCTTT. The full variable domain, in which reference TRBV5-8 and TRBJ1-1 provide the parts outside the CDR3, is EAGVTQSPTHLIKTRGQQATLRCSPISGHTSVYWYQQALGLGLQFLLWYDEGEERNRGNFPPRFSGRQFPNYSSELNVNALELEDSALYLCASSLIATWAPEAFFGQGTRLTVV.

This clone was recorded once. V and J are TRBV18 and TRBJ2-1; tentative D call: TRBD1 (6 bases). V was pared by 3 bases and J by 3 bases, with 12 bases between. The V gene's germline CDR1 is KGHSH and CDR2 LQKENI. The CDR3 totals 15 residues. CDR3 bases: TGTGCCAGCTCACCCCGGGACACAGGCTACAATGAGCAGTTCTTC. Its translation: CASSPRDTGYNEQFF.

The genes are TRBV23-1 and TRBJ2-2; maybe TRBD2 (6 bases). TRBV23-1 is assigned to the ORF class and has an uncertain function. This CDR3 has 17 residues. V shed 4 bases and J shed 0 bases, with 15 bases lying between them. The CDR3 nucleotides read TGCGCCAGCAGTCCCCCAGGGCGGGACGCGAACACCGGGGAGCTGTTTTTT. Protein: CASSPPGRDANTGELFF.

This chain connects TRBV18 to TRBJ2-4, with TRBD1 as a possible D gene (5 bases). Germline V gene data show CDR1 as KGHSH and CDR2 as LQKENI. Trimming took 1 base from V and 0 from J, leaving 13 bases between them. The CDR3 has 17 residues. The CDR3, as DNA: TGTGCCAGCTCACCACAGGGGCGTCTTCTAGCCAAAAACATTCAGTACTTC. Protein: CASSPQGRLLAKNIQYF.

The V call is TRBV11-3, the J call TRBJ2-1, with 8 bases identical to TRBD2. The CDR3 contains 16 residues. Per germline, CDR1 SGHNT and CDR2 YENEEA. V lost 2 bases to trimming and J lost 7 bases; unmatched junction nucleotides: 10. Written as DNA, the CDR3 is TGTGCCAGCAGCTTATCATTGGCGGGGGGAGGGAATGAGCAGTTCTTC. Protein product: CASSLSLAGGGNEQFF.

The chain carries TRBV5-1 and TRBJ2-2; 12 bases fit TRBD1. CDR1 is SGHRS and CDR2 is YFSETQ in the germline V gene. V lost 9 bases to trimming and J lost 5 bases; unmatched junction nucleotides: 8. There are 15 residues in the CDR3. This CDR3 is CATSGTGGQTGELFF. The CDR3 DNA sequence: TGCGCCACCTCCGGGACAGGGGGCCAAACCGGGGAGCTGTTTTTT.

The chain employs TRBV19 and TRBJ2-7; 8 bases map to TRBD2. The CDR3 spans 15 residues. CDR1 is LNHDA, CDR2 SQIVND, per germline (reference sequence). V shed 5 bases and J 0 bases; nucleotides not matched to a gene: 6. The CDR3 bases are TGTGCCAGTAGTTCGCCGGGGGGGACCTCCTACGAGCAGTACTTC. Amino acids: CASSSPGGTSYEQYF.

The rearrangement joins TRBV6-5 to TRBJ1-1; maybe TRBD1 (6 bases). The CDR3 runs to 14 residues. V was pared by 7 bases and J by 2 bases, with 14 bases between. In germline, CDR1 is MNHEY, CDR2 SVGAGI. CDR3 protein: CASKISGANTEAFF. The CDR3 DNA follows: TGTGCCAGCAAGATTTCAGGGGCTAACACTGAAGCTTTCTTT.

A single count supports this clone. CDR3 sequence: CASSVTLAGNYEQYF. The CDR3, as DNA: TGTGCCAGTAGTGTCACCCTAGCGGGCAACTACGAGCAGTACTTC. The chain recombines TRBV19 with TRBJ2-7, with 8 bases identical to TRBD2. This CDR3 comprises 15 residues. V shed 5 bases and J 3 bases; nucleotides not matched to a gene: 9. Looked up from germline, CDR1 is LNHDA and CDR2 is SQIVND (reference sequence).

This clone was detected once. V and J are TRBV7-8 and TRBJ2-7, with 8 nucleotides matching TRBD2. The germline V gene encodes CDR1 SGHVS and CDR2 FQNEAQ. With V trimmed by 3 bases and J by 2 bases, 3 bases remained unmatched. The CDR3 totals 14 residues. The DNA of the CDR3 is TGTGCCAGCAGCTTCGTCGGGGGGGCCTACGAGCAGTACTTC. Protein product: CASSFVGGAYEQYF.

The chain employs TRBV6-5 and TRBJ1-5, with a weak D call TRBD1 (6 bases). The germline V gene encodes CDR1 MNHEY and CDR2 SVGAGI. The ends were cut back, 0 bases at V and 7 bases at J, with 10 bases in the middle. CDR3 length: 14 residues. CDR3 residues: CASSYSTRGQPQHF. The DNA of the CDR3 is TGTGCCAGCAGTTACTCGACCAGGGGCCAGCCCCAGCATTTT.

The CDR3 here is CAISVDGGSNSPLHF. In nucleotides, the CDR3 is TGTGCCATCAGTGTCGATGGGGGCAGTAATTCACCCCTCCACTTT. The rearrangement links TRBV10-3 to TRBJ1-6; D possibly corresponds to TRBD1 (6 bases). Trimming left V 4 bases short and J 6 bases short, with 13 bases between. From germline, CDR1 is ENHRY and CDR2 SYGVKD. The CDR3 has 15 residues.

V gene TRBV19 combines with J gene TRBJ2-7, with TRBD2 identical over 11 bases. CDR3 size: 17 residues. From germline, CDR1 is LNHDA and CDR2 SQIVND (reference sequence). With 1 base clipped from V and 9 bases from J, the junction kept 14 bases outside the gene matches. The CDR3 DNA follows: TGTGCCAGTAGTATAGGGACGGGGACTAGCGGATTGAGTCGGCAGTACTTC. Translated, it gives CASSIGTGTSGLSRQYF.

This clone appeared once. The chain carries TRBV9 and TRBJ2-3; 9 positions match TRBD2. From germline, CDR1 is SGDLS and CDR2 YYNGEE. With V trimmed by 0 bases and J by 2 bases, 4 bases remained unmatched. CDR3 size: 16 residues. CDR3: CASSVEAGGYTDTQYF. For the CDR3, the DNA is TGTGCCAGCAGCGTAGAAGCGGGGGGTTACACAGATACGCAGTATTTT.

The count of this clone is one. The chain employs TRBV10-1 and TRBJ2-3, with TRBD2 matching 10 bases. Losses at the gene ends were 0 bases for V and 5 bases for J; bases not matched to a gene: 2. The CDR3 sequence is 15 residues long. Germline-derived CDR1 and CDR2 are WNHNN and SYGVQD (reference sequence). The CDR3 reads CASSESLAGVDTQYF. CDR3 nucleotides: TGCGCCAGCAGTGAGTCCCTAGCGGGAGTAGATACGCAGTATTTT.

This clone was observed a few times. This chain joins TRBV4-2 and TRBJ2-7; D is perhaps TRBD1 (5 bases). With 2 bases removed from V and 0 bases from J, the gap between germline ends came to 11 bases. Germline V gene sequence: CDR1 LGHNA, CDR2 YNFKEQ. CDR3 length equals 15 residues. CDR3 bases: TGTGCCAGCAGCCAATTGGGCAGGGACTCCTACGAGCAGTACTTC. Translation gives CASSQLGRDSYEQYF.